The 25 T cell receptor beta chains below all came from one sample that was sequenced in a study of molecular identifiers for immune sequencing clone quantification. TCRdb re-derived calls from the PCR reads in MiXCR, one entry per CDR3 protein. The data hold about 54,000 distinct CDR3 sequences, with approximately 25% observed a single time. The material sequenced was naive CD8+ T cells from blood, with Jurkat cell RNA spiked in. Sample subset: FACS-sorted CD8+CD4-CCR7+CD45RA+ naive T cells. The receptors originated from a human donor in good health. Some libraries in this study had Jurkat cell RNA spiked in.

This clonotype has more than one count but fewer than ten. This chain uses TRBV7-9 with TRBJ1-4; perhaps TRBD1 as D (6 bases). CDR1 is SEHNR and CDR2 is FQNEAQ in the germline V gene (reference sequence). Trimming shortened V by 2 bases and J by 4 bases, and 17 bases separated the two germline ends. The CDR3 has 17 residues. The CDR3 coding sequence is TGTGCCAGCAGCTTAAATCCGTCAGGGGAGATTAATGAAAAACTGTTTTTT. This sequence encodes CASSLNPSGEINEKLFF.

DNA for the CDR3: TGTGCCTGGAATAACGACTACAATGAGCAGTTCTTC. This codes for CAWNNDYNEQFF. The J gene is TRBJ2-1, the V gene TRBV30, with D unclear. The germline gives CDR1 GTSNPN, CDR2 SVGIG (reference sequence). CDR3 length equals 12 residues. The V and J ends lost 4 bases and 3 bases respectively, with 7 bases between them.

This clonotype was seen many times. The chain has TRBV19 and TRBJ2-2; D remains ambiguous. The V and J ends lost 1 base and 3 bases respectively, with 9 bases between them. This CDR3 contains 15 residues. CDR1 is LNHDA and CDR2 is SQIVND in the germline V gene (reference sequence). The CDR3 reads CASSIVGQDTGELFF. DNA for the CDR3: TGTGCCAGTAGTATAGTAGGGCAGGACACCGGGGAGCTGTTTTTT. The full variable domain, its missing parts supplied by reference TRBV19 and TRBJ2-2, is DGGITQSPKYLFRKEGQNVTLSCEQNLNHDAMYWYRQDPGQGLRLIYYSQIVNDFQKGDIAEGYSVSREKKESFPLTVTSAQKNPTAFYLCASSIVGQDTGELFFGEGSRLTVL.

On this clonotype itself: This sequence may be a read error, since a much larger clone differs from it by one base. The chain recombines TRBV28 with TRBJ1-5; a possible D gene is TRBD1 (5 bases). The V and J ends lost 11 bases and 0 bases respectively, with 17 bases between them. The germline gives CDR1 MDHEN, CDR2 SYDVKM. The CDR3 is 15 amino acids. The CDR3 nucleotides are TGTGCCGCCGGGAGGGACGACGGTAGCAATCAGCCCCAGCATTTT. Translating it yields CAAGRDDGSNQPQHF.

This clonotype was observed at least ten times. This chain connects TRBV5-5 to TRBJ1-1, with D unresolved. The CDR3 has 14 amino acids. Trimming took off 4 bases at V and 4 bases at J, with 14 bases between the two ends. The germline CDR1 and CDR2 sequences are SGHKS and YYEKEE (reference sequence). The CDR3 loop reads CASSMEGWGTEAFF. The CDR3, as DNA: TGTGCCAGCAGCATGGAGGGTTGGGGCACTGAAGCTTTCTTT.

As regards this clonotype: Possible read error: a much larger clone is one base away. V and J are TRBV7-9 and TRBJ2-3; 9 bases align to TRBD1. Germline V gene lookup returns CDR1 SEHNR and CDR2 FQNEAQ (reference sequence). This CDR3 contains 16 residues. CDR3 protein: CASSLGGTGWTDPQYF. Written as DNA, the CDR3 is TGTGCCAGCAGCTTAGGTGGGACAGGGTGGACAGATCCGCAGTATTTT.

This clonotype has at least ten counts. The chain recombines TRBV30 with TRBJ2-6; no clear D. Germline V CDR1 and CDR2: GTSNPN, SVGIG (reference sequence). The CDR3 has 14 residues. Trimming pared 4 bases from V and 1 base from J, leaving 8 bases between. The CDR3 loop reads CAWTQRSGANVLTF. The CDR3 DNA sequence: TGTGCCTGGACCCAACGATCTGGGGCCAACGTCCTGACTTTC.

Points on this clonotype: Being one base from a much bigger clone, this may be a read error. The chain couples TRBV2 to TRBJ2-7; D assignment may be TRBD1 or TRBD2 (5 bases each). The CDR3 consists of 14 residues. The V gene's germline CDR1 is SNHLY and CDR2 FYNNEI. This CDR3 is CVSSGLDTSYEQYF. The CDR3 nucleotides read TGTGTCAGCAGCGGCTTGGACACCTCCTACGAGCAGTACTTC.

The chain employs TRBV30 and TRBJ2-7, with 7 bases lining up with TRBD1. J was trimmed by 2 bases and V by 4 bases; bases with no gene match: 5. The germline CDR1 and CDR2 sequences are GTSNPN and SVGIG (reference sequence). This CDR3 comprises 13 residues. CDR3 protein: CAWIGDRAYEQYF. The CDR3, as DNA: TGTGCCTGGATTGGGGACAGAGCCTACGAGCAGTACTTC.

This clonotype appeared many times. The genes are TRBV6-1 and TRBJ2-7, with 8 bases matching TRBD1. Germline CDR1 reads MNHNS; CDR2 reads SASEGT. V lost 8 bases and J lost 3; bases outside the gene matches: 12. This CDR3 is 15 amino acids long. The CDR3 loop reads CASEDRGTGYYEQYF. CDR3 in DNA: TGTGCCAGCGAAGATCGGGGGACAGGATACTACGAGCAGTACTTC.

The chain recombines TRBV4-1 with TRBJ2-5; 7 nucleotides agree with TRBD2. The CDR3 is 16 amino acids. The germline V gene has CDR1 MGHRA and CDR2 YSYEKL. Trimming cost V 1 base and J 1 base; bases outside gene matches: 6. This CDR3 is CASSQAASGFQETQYF. As DNA, the CDR3 is TGCGCCAGCAGCCAAGCGGCTAGCGGATTCCAAGAGACCCAGTACTTC.

The CDR3 reads CASSLSGSTYEQYF. The CDR3 DNA is TGTGCCAGCAGTTTATCGGGGTCCACCTACGAGCAGTACTTC. The chain combines TRBV12-3 or TRBV12-4 with TRBJ2-7; tentatively, D is TRBD2 (5 bases). Trimming left V 2 bases short and J 2 bases short, with 10 bases between. The CDR3 consists of 14 residues.

At least ten counts were recorded for this clonotype. The J gene is TRBJ2-1, the V gene TRBV20-1; 10 bases are shared with TRBD2. V shed 3 bases and J 5 bases; nucleotides not matched to a gene: 16. The CDR3 covers 18 residues. Germline V gene sequence: CDR1 DFQATT, CDR2 SNEGSKA (reference sequence). As DNA, the CDR3 is TGCAGTGCTAGCTTCCCTAGCGGGGGAGAACGCTACCACAATGAGCAGTTCTTC. Amino acids: CSASFPSGGERYHNEQFF.

This clonotype was found many times. This chain joins TRBV23-1 and TRBJ1-1; D unclear. TRBV23-1 is classed as an ORF, of uncertain function. V was trimmed by 0 bases and J by 2 bases, leaving 13 bases between them. There are 16 residues in the CDR3. The DNA for the CDR3 is TGCGCCAGCAGTCAATCGCCGGGGTGCTATAACACTGAAGCTTTCTTT. It encodes CASSQSPGCYNTEAFF.

V and J are TRBV23-1 and TRBJ1-5; D call uncertain. TRBV23-1 is identified as an open reading frame with a role that is uncertain. V was trimmed by 4 bases and J by 0 bases, leaving 19 bases between them. This CDR3 spans 18 amino acids. The CDR3 nucleotides are TGCGCCAGCAGTCCCCGGGCAGAGGTTAATCTTAGCAATCAGCCCCAGCATTTT. Translated: CASSPRAEVNLSNQPQHF.

This clonotype has a handful of counts. This chain links TRBV7-9 with TRBJ2-7; no reliable D call. V lost 4 bases to trimming and J lost 0 bases, with 13 bases between them. The germline CDR1 and CDR2 sequences are SEHNR and FQNEAQ (reference sequence). The CDR3 has 15 residues. The CDR3 sequence: CASSSQDSLSYEQYF. CDR3 nucleotide sequence: TGTGCCAGCAGCTCGCAGGATAGCCTCTCCTACGAGCAGTACTTC.

This clonotype has a count of ten or more. The genes are TRBV7-2 and TRBJ2-5, with TRBD2 matching over 7 bases. The length of the CDR3 is 15 residues. J gave up 1 base and V 5 bases, and 7 bases lay outside the gene matches. The V gene's germline CDR1 is SGHTA and CDR2 FQGNSA. CDR3 in amino acids: CASSTLADLQETQYF. The CDR3 coding sequence is TGTGCCAGCAGCACCCTAGCGGACCTCCAAGAGACCCAGTACTTC.

This clonotype was detected ten times or more. The rearrangement uses TRBV6-5 and TRBJ1-4; D is possibly TRBD1 (6 bases). The CDR3 runs to 15 residues. In germline, CDR1 is MNHEY, CDR2 SVGAGI. Trimming pared 2 bases from V and 6 bases from J, leaving 13 bases between. CDR3 DNA: TGTGCCAGCAGTTACAACGCAGGGGTGCATGAAAAACTGTTTTTT. Translating gives CASSYNAGVHEKLFF.

Comments on this clonotype: Since a much larger clone is just one base distant, this may be a read error. The gene calls are TRBV5-1 and TRBJ2-7; TRBD1 matches 9 bases. After removal of 0 bases from V and 3 bases from J, the junction contained 1 base not matched to a gene. This CDR3 comprises 14 residues. Germline lookup yields CDR1 SGHRS and CDR2 YFSETQ. The CDR3 DNA reads as TGCGCCAGCAGCTTGGAGACAGGGGGCTACGAGCAGTACGTC. Protein product: CASSLETGGYEQYV.

In its sample, this clonotype was seen many times. The V gene is TRBV4-1, the J gene TRBJ1-1, with D unclear. The CDR3 is 14 residues long. CDR1 MGHRA and CDR2 YSYEKL come from the germline V gene. V was pared by 0 bases and J by 5 bases, with 10 bases between. CDR3 nucleotides: TGCGCCAGCAGCCAAGACTTAGTATTAACTGAAGCTTTCTTT. Translating it yields CASSQDLVLTEAFF.

Many counts were recorded for this clonotype. V is TRBV30 and J is TRBJ1-3; maybe TRBD1 (5 bases). Germline V CDR1 and CDR2: GTSNPN, SVGIG (reference sequence). Trimming took off 0 bases at V and 2 bases at J, with 11 bases between the two ends. This CDR3 has 15 amino acids. CDR3 protein: CAWSVLGGPGNTIYF. The CDR3 DNA reads as TGTGCCTGGAGTGTACTGGGGGGTCCTGGAAACACCATATATTTT. Full variable domain (outside the CDR3, taken from reference TRBV30 and TRBJ1-3): SQTIHQWPATLVQPVGSPLSLECTVEGTSNPNLYWYRQAAGRGLQLLFYSVGIGQISSEVPQNLSASRPQDRQFILSSKKLLLSDSGFYLCAWSVLGGPGNTIYFGEGSWLTVV.

This clonotype was seen only once. Just one base apart from a much larger clone, this may be a read error. This CDR3 reads CASSLGTGTSNQLQHF. CDR3 DNA: TGCGCCAGCAGCTTGGGGACAGGAACGAGCAATCAGCTCCAGCATTTT. V and J are TRBV5-1 and TRBJ1-5; 7 nucleotides match TRBD1. Germline values: CDR1 SGHRS, CDR2 YFSETQ. The CDR3 extends over 16 amino acids.

A note on this clonotype: A much larger clone differs by one base, so this may be a read error. The J gene is TRBJ2-7, the V gene TRBV20-1, with D perhaps TRBD1 (7 bases). Looked up from germline, CDR1 is DFQATT and CDR2 is SNEGSKA (reference sequence). This CDR3 has 12 residues. Trimming stripped 6 bases from V and 1 base from J, with 10 bases between. The CDR3 region has the DNA TGCAGTGCCGGGGGACAGTCCTACGAGCAGTACTTC. Its protein is CSAGGQSYEQYF.

At least ten counts were recorded for this clonotype. The chain uses TRBV30 and TRBJ2-4; D could derive from TRBD1 or TRBD2 (5 bases each). CDR3 length: 13 residues. Germline CDR1 and CDR2: GTSNPN and SVGIG (reference sequence). V lost 2 bases and J lost 8, with 13 bases in between. The CDR3 is CAWSSPGTDIQYF. The CDR3 coding sequence is TGTGCCTGGAGTTCACCCGGGACCGACATTCAGTACTTC.

This clonotype was observed at least ten times. This chain uses TRBV4-3 with TRBJ2-7, with TRBD2 identical over 11 bases. Losses at the gene ends were 0 bases for V and 5 bases for J; bases not matched to a gene: 12. Germline V CDR1 and CDR2: LGHNA, YSLEER. The CDR3 extends over 18 amino acids. The DNA of the CDR3 is TGCGCCAGCAGCCAAGATTCAGTTGCACTAGCGGGGGCGCACGAGCAGTACTTC. Translated: CASSQDSVALAGAHEQYF.